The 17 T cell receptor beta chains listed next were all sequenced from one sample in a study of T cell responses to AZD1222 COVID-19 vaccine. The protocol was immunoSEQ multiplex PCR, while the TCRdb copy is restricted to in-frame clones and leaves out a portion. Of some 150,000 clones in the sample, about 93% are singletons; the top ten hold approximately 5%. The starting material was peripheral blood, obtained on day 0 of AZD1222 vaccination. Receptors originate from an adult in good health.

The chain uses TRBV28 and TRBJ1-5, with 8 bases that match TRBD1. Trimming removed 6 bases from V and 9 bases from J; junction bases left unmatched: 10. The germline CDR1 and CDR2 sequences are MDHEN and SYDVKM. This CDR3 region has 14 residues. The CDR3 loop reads CASSVGQDGGPQHF. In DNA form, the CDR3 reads TGTGCCAGCAGCGTGGGACAGGATGGTGGGCCCCAGCATTTT.

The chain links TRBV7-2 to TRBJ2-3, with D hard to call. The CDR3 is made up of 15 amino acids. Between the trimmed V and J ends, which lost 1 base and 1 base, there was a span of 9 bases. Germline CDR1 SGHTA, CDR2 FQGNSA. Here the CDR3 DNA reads TGTGCCAGCAGCTTAGGCGCCTTGGGCACAGATACGCAGTATTTT. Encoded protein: CASSLGALGTDTQYF.

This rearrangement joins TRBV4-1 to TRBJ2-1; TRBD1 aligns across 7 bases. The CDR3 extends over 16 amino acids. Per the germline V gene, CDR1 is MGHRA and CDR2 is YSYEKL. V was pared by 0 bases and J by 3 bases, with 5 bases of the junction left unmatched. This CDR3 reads CASSQERGLGYNEQFF. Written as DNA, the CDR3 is TGCGCCAGCAGCCAAGAAAGGGGGCTGGGCTACAATGAGCAGTTCTTC.

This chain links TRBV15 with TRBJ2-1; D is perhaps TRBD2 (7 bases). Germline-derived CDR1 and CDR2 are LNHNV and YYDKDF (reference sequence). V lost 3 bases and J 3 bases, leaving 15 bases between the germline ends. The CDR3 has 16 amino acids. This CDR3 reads CATSSIGGGNYNEQFF. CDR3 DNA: TGTGCCACCAGCAGCATTGGGGGGGGCAACTACAATGAGCAGTTCTTC.

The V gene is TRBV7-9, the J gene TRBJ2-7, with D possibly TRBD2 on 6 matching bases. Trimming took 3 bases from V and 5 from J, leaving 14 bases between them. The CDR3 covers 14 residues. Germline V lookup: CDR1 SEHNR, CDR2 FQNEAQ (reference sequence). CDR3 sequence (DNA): TGTGCCAGCAGCTTTAAACTAGCTAGGCACGAGCAGTACTTC. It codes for CASSFKLARHEQYF.

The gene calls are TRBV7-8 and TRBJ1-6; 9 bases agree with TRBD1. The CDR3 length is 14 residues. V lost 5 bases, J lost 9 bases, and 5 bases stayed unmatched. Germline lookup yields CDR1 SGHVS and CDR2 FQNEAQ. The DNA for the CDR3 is TGTGCCAGCAGCCCCCGGGACAGGGTTTCACCCCTCCACTTT. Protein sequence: CASSPRDRVSPLHF.

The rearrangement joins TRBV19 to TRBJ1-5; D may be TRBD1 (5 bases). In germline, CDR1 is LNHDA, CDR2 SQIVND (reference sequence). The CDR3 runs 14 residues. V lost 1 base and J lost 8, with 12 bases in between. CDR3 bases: TGTGCCAGTAGTATAGCGGGTGGGACTAAGCCCCAGCATTTT. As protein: CASSIAGGTKPQHF.

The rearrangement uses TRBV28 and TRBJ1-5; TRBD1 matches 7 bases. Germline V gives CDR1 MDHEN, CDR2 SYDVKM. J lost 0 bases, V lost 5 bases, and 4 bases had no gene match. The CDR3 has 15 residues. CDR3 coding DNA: TGTGCCAGCAGTCTGACAGGGATTAGCAATCAGCCCCAGCATTTT. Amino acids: CASSLTGISNQPQHF.

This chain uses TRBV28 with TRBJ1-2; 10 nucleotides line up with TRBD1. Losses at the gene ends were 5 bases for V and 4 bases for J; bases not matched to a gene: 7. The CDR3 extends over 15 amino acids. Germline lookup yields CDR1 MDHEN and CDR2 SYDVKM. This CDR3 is CASSPETGGFYGYTF. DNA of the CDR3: TGTGCCAGCAGTCCAGAGACAGGGGGCTTCTATGGCTACACCTTC.

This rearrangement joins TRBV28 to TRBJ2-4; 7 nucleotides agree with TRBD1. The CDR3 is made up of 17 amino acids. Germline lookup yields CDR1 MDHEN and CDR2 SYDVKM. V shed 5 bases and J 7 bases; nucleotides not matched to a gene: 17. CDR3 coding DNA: TGTGCCAGCAGTACGAACCCACTTACAGGGGAGAGGAACATTCAGTACTTC. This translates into CASSTNPLTGERNIQYF.

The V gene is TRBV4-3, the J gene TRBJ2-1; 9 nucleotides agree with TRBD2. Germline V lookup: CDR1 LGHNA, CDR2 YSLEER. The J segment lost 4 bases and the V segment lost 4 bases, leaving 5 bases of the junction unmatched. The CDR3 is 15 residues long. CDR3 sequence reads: CASSPLAGHYNEQFF. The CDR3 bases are TGCGCCAGCAGCCCGCTAGCGGGACATTACAATGAGCAGTTCTTC.

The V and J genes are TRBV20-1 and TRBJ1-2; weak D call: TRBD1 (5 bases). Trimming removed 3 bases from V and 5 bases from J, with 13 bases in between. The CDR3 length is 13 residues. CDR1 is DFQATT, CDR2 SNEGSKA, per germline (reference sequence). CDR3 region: CSASALGRYGYTF. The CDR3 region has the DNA TGCAGTGCTAGTGCCCTGGGACGGTATGGCTACACCTTC.

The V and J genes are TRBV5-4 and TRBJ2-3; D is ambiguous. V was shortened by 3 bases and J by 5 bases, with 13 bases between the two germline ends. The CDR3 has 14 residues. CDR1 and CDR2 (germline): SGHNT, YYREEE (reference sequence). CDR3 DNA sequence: TGTGCCAGCAGCTCCCTTTCTAGTCAAGATACGCAGTATTTT. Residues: CASSSLSSQDTQYF.

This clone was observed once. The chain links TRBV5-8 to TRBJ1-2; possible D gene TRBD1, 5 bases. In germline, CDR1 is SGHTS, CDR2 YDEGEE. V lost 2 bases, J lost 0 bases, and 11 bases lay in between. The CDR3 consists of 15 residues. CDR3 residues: CASSFIGGSNYGYTF. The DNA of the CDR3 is TGTGCCAGCAGCTTTATTGGGGGATCTAACTATGGCTACACCTTC.

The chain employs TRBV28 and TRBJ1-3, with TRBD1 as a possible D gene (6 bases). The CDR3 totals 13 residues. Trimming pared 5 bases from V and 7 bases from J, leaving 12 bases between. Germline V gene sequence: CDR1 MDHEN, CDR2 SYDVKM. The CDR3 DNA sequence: TGTGCCAGCAGTCTAAACAGGGTGAACACCATATATTTT. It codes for CASSLNRVNTIYF.

The CDR3 reads CASSVTGRYQETQYF. CDR3 coding DNA: TGTGCCAGCAGCGTTACAGGGAGGTACCAAGAGACCCAGTACTTC. J is TRBJ2-5 and V is TRBV9; either TRBD1 or TRBD2 may fit D (6 bases each). Germline V CDR1 and CDR2: SGDLS, YYNGEE. The CDR3 loop spans 15 amino acids. Trimming cost V 2 bases and J 0 bases, with 11 bases left between them.

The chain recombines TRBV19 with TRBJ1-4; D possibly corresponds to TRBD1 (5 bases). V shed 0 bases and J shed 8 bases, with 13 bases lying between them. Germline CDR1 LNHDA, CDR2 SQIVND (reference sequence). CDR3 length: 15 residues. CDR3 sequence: CASSIEDGWGEKLFF. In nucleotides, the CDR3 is TGTGCCAGTAGTATAGAGGACGGTTGGGGCGAAAAACTGTTTTTT.